This T cell receptor (beta chain) was observed in a study of blood T cell repertoires in COVID-19. CDR1 and CDR2 from the germline V gene are LNHDA and SQIVND (reference sequence). There are 15 residues in the CDR3. With 5 bases clipped from V and 5 bases from J, the junction kept 8 bases outside the gene matches. The count of this clone is one. Original methodology: Reference gene primer amplification gave estimated nucleated cell counts. Libraries were prepared by immunoSEQ multiplex PCR; TCRdb keeps only in-frame clonotypes and omits some of them. That table furnishes V, J and clone size, whereas the DNA furnished D and trimming. The profile shows 190,000 or so clones, approximately 90% of them singletons. Cohort 3 recovery required two negative PCRs, clearance, or symptom resolution.

This sequence was found in a man aged 30 to 39 who had recovered from COVID-19. The chain recombines TRBV19 with TRBJ2-5; 10 bases line up with TRBD1. The sequenced sample was PBMCs or T cells enriched from blood (not recorded which). The CDR3 DNA sequence: TGTGCCAGTAGTCTCACCGGGACAGGGGCCGAGACCCAGTACTTC. Residues: CASSLTGTGAETQYF.